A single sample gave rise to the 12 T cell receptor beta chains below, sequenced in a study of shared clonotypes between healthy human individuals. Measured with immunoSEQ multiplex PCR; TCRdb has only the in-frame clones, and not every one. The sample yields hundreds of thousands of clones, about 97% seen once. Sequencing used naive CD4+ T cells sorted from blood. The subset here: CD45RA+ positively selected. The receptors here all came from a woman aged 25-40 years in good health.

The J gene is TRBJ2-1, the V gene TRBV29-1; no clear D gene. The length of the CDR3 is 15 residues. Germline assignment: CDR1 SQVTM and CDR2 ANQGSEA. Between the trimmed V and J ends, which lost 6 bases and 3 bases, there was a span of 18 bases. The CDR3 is CSVKRELGSYNEQFF. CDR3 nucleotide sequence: TGCAGCGTAAAACGAGAGTTGGGAAGCTACAATGAGCAGTTCTTC.

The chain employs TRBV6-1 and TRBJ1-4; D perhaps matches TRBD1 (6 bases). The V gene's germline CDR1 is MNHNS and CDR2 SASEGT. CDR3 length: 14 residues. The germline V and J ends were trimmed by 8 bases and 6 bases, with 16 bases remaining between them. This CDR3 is CASCNRASYEKLFF. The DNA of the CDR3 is TGTGCCAGCTGCAACAGGGCCTCTTATGAAAAACTGTTTTTT.

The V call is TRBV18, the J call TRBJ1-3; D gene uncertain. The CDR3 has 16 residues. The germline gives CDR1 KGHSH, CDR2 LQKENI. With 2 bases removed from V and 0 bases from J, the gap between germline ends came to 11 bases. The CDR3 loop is CASSPYGHSSGNTIYF. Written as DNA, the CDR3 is TGTGCCAGCTCACCATACGGCCACAGCTCTGGAAACACCATATATTTT.

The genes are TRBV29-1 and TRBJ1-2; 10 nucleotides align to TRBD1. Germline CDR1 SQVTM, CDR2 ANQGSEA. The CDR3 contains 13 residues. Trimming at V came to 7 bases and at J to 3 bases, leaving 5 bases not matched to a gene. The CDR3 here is CSAAGQGYYGYTF. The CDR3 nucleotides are TGCAGCGCAGCGGGACAGGGGTACTATGGCTACACCTTC.

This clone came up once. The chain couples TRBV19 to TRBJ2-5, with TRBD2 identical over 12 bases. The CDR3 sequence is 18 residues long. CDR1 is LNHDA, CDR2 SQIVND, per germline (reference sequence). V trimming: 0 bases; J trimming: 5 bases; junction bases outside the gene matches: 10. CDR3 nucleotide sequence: TGTGCCAGTAGTATAGATCCCCTAGCGGGAGGGATCGTGGAGACCCAGTACTTC. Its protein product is CASSIDPLAGGIVETQYF.

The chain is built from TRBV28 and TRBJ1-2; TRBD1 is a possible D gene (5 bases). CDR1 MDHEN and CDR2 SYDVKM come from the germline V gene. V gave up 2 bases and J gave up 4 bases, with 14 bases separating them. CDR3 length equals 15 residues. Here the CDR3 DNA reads TGTGCCAGCAGTTTACCTGTTACAGGTTCCTATGGCTACACCTTC. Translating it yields CASSLPVTGSYGYTF.

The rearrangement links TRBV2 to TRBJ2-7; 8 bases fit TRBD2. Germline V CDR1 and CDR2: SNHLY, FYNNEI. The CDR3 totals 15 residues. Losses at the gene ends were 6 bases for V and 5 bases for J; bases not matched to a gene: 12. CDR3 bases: TGTGCCAGCAGCCTCAAGCGGGAGTTTAGGAACGAGCAGTACTTC. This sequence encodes CASSLKREFRNEQYF.

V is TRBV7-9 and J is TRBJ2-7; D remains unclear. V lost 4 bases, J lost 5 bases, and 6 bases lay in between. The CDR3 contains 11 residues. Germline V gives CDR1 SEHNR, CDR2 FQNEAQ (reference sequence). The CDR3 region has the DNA TGTGCCAGCAGCTCGGGTCACGAGCAGTACTTC. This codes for CASSSGHEQYF. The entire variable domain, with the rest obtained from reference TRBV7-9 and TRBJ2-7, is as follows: DTGVSQNPRHKITKRGQNVTFRCDPISEHNRLYWYRQTLGQGPEFLTYFQNEAQLEKSRLLSDRFSAERPKGSFSTLEIQRTEQGDSAMYLCASSSGHEQYFGPGTRLTVT.

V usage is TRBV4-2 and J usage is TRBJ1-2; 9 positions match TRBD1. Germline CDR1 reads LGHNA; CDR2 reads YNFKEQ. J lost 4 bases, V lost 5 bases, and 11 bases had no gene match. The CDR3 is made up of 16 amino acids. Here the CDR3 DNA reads TGTGCCAGCAGCTTGGTAGGGACAGGGCTGGCCTATGGCTACACCTTC. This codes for CASSLVGTGLAYGYTF.

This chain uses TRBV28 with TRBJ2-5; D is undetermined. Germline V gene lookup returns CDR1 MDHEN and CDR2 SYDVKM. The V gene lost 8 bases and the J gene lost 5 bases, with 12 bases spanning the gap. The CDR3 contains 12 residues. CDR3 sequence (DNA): TGTGCCAGCGGTCTGGTTGAGGAGACCCAGTACTTC. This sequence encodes CASGLVEETQYF. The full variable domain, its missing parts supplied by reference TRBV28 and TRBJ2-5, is DVKVTQSSRYLVKRTGEKVFLECVQDMDHENMFWYRQDPGLGLRLIYFSYDVKMKEKGDIPEGYSVSREKKERFSLILESASTNQTSMYLCASGLVEETQYFGPGTRLLVL.

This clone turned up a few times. CDR3 residues: CASRRSGVRGYTF. Written as DNA, the CDR3 is TGTGCCAGCAGGCGATCAGGGGTACGGGGCTACACCTTC. The chain is built from TRBV28 and TRBJ1-2, with TRBD1 as a possible D gene (6 bases). Trimming removed 6 bases from V and 8 bases from J, with 16 bases in between. Per germline, CDR1 MDHEN and CDR2 SYDVKM. This CDR3 has 13 residues.

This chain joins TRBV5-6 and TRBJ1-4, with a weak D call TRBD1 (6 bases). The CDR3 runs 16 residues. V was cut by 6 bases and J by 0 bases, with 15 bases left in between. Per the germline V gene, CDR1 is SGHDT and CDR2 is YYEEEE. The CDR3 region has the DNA TGTGCCAGCAAGAAGACAGGTACCGCAACTAATGAAAAACTGTTTTTT. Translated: CASKKTGTATNEKLFF.